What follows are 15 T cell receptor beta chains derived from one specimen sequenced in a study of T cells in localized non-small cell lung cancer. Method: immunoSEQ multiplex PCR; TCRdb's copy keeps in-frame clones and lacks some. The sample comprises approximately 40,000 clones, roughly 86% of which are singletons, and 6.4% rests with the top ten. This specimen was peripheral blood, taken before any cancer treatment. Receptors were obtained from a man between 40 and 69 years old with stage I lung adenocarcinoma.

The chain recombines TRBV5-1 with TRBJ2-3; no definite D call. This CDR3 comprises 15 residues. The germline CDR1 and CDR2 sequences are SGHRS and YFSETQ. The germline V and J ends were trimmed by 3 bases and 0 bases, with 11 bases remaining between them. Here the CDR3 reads CASSSSIPSTDTQYF. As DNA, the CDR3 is TGCGCCAGCAGCTCATCTATCCCCAGCACAGATACGCAGTATTTT.

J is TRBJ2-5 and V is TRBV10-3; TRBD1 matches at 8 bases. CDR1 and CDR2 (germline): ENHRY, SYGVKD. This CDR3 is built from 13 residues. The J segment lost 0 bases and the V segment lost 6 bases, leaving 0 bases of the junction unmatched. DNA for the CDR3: TGTGCCATCAGGGACAGGGACCAAGAGACCCAGTACTTC. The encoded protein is CAIRDRDQETQYF.

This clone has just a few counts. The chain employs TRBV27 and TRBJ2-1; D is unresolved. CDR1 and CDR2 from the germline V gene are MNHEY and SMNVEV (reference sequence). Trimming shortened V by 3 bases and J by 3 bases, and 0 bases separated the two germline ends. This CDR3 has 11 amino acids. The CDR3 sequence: CASSFYNEQFF. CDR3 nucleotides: TGTGCCAGCAGTTTCTACAATGAGCAGTTCTTC.

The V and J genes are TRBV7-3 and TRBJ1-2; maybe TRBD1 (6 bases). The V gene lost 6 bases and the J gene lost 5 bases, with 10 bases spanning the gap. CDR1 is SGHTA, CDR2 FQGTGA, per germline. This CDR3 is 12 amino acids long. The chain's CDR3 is CASRGGQYGYTF. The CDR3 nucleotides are TGTGCCAGCAGGGGAGGACAGTATGGCTACACCTTC.

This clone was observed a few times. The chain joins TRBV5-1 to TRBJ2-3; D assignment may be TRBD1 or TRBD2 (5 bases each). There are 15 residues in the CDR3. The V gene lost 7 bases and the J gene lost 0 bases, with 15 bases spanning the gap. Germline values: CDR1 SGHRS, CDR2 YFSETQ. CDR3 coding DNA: TGCGCCAGCGGCCGGGACGGCTCTAGCACAGATACGCAGTATTTT. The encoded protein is CASGRDGSSTDTQYF.

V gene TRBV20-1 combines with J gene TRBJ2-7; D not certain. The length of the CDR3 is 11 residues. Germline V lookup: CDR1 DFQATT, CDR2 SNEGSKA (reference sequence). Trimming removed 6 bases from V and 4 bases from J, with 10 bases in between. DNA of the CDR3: TGCAGTGCGCCTACCAAATACGAGCAGTACTTC. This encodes CSAPTKYEQYF.

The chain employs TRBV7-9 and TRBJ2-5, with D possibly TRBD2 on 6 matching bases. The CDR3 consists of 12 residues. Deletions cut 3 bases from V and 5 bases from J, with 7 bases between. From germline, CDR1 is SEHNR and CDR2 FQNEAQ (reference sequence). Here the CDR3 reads CASSFGGETQYF. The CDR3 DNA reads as TGTGCCAGCAGCTTTGGGGGGGAGACCCAGTACTTC.

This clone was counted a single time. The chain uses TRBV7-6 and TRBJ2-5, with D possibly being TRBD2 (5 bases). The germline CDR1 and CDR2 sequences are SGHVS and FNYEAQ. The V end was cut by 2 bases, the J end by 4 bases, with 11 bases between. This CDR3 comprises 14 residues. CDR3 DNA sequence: TGTGCCAGCAGCTTATTCGGGGTGCGAGAGACCCAGTACTTC. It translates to CASSLFGVRETQYF.

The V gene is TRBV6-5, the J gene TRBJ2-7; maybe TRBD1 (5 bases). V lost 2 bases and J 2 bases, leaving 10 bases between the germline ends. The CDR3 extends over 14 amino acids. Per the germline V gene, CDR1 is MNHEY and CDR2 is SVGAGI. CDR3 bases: TGTGCCAGCAGTTACGATAGGGGCACCTACGAGCAGTACTTC. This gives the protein CASSYDRGTYEQYF.

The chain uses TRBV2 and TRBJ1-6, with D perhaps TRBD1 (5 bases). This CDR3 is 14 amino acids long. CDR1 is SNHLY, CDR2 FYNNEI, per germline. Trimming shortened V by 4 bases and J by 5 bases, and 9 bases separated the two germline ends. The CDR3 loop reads CASSGTGNNSPLHF. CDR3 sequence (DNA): TGTGCCAGCAGTGGCACAGGAAATAATTCACCCCTCCACTTT.

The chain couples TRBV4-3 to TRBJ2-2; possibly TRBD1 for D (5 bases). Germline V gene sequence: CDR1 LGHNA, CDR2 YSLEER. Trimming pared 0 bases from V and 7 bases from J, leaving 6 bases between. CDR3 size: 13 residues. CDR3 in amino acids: CASSQDRDGELFF. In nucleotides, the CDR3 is TGCGCCAGCAGCCAAGACAGGGACGGGGAGCTGTTTTTT.

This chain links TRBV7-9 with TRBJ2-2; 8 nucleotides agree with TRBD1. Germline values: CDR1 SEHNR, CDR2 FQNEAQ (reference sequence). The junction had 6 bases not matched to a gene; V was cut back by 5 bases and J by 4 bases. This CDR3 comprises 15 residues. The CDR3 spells CASSRGQGGTGELFF. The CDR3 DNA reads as TGTGCCAGCAGCCGAGGACAGGGCGGCACCGGGGAGCTGTTTTTT.

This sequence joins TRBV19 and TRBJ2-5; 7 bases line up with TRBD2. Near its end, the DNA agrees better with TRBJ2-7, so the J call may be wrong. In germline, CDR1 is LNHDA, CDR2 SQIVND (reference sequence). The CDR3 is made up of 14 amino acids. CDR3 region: CASSIGDYEDEQYF. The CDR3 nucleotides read TGTGCCAGTAGTATAGGGGACTACGAAGACGAGCAGTACTTC.

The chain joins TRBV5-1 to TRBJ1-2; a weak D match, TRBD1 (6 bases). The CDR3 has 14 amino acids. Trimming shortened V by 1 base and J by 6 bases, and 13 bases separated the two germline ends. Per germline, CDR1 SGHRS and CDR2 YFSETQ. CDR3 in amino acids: CASSLWQGNDGYTF. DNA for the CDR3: TGCGCCAGCAGCTTGTGGCAGGGGAACGATGGCTACACCTTC.

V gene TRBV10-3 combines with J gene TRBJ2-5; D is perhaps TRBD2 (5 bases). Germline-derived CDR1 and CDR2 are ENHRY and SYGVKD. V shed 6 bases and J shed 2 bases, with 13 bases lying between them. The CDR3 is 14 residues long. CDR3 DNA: TGTGCCATCAGGAACTCTAGCCTTCAAGAGACCCAGTACTTC. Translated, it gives CAIRNSSLQETQYF.